This TCR beta chain originates from a study of shared clonotypes between healthy human individuals. Study outcomes and limitations: Having only a few donors restricted how much genetic and exposure-history diversity was captured.

Germline CDR1 reads SGHTA; CDR2 reads FQGTGA. Trimming removed 6 bases from V and 4 bases from J; junction bases left unmatched: 5. The CDR3 runs 14 residues. About this clone: Its antigen is unidentified.

Assay used: immunoSEQ multiplex PCR; TCRdb lists only in-frame clones, some missing. The sample yields about 470,000 clones, 70% to 80% seen once. The sequence was obtained from a woman aged 40 to 49 in good health. Some clones in this sample may be carry-over from other donors' samples. The rearrangement uses TRBV7-3 and TRBJ2-2, with 7 positions matching TRBD2. The sequenced sample consisted of PBMCs. The CDR3 sequence: CASRGSSGTGELFF. DNA of the CDR3: TGTGCCAGCAGGGGGTCTAGCGGCACCGGGGAGCTGTTTTTT.